This T cell receptor (beta chain) originates from a study of blood T cells in healthy people across ages (dated by TCRdb to 2015 to 2017). About the full investigation: Template switching captured roughly one uniquely barcoded TCR beta cDNA molecule per two T cells in model experiments. Using the same blood draw, the study looked at two additional independent replicas of 1 million unique cDNA reads for two donors, one aged 18 to 30 and the other aged 80 or older. Donors were grouped into four age groups: young (average about 15 years), middle-aged (approximately 41), aged (about 59) and long-lived (roughly 80). To avoid experimental bias, donors of different ages were randomly spread across the sequencing lanes. Using deep sequencing normalized with unique cDNA molecular identifiers, the study measured how TCR beta repertoire diversity changes with age. Points the paper makes about the study in general: There was a strong correlation between observed TCR beta diversity and the percentage of naive T cells measured by flow cytometry. Total diversity estimates from one million sequenced T cells were considered lower bounds and underestimates. Observed TCR beta diversity per million T cells fell roughly linearly with age, and a significant reduction was already apparent by age approximately 40. Bulk unsorted PBMC profiling prevented conclusive comparison of naive and antigen-experienced compartments. The CMV infection status of donors was not known, potentially confounding age-related changes in expanded clonotypes. The long-lived group showed more naive CD4+ T cells, fewer expanded clones and increased TCR diversity than the aged group, suggesting age selection.

Donors were around 37 systemically healthy Caucasian individuals from Russia aged roughly 6 to 90 years. Approximately 11 milliliters of peripheral blood were drawn from each donor into EDTA-treated Vacutainer tubes. Ficoll-Paque density-gradient centrifugation was used to isolate PBMCs, with at least 6.5 million obtained per sample. Trizol reagent was used to extract total RNA from the PBMCs, yielding at least 6 micrograms per sample. The percentages of naive CD45RAhigh/CD27high T cells were determined by flow cytometry on a PBMC aliquot from every donor. The method was 5' RACE. TCRdb shows the sequencer as Illumina HiSeq 2500. A second 7 to 11 cycle PCR used a sample-barcoded 5' primer and a J-beta primer mix. A unique molecular identifier was introduced onto each TCR beta cDNA molecule by a template-switch 5' adaptor carrying 12 random nucleotides. At least 2.5 million CDR3-containing paired-end reads were obtained from each sample. First-strand cDNA synthesis was performed from all RNA using the Mint cDNA synthesis kit, with priming by a TRBC-specific oligonucleotide. After uracil-DNA glycosylase treatment, a first 18-cycle PCR used universal primers M1SS and BC2_uni_R on all cDNA. Regarding the original processing steps: Each sample was normalized by randomly selecting 1 million high-quality reads, each carrying a distinct molecular identifier. Reads sharing molecular identifiers were discarded rather than binned into consensus sequences. CDR3 identification, clonotype clustering and error correction used MiTCR with a Q25 quality threshold and the strictest error-elimination algorithm. Lower-bound total TCR beta diversity was estimated with a nonparametric unseen species model using Euler transformation. The public reads were quality trimmed at Q25 with fastp and then assembled into clones with MiXCR by TCRdb, keeping productive beta chains. One record per CDR3 amino acid sequence lists the most common genes and DNA. The V and J calls and clone size come from TCRdb's table, not from the authors' own analysis. The sample has hundreds of thousands of distinct CDR3 sequences on record, around 28% of them singletons. The top ten hold 15% to 20% of the sample.

This clonotype was seen at least ten times. Its binding antigen is unknown. No qualities accompany the bases; no much larger clone lies one base away. This TCR derives from an elderly woman in good health. Sequenced input: blood.

The sequence in DNA is TGTGCCAGCAGTTTAACCCAGGGTAGCACAGATACGCAGTATTTT. Its protein is CASSLTQGSTDTQYF. This receptor chain uses TRBV12-3 or TRBV12-4 and TRBJ2-3, with TRBD1 perhaps the D gene, on 5 matching bases. The CDR3 holds 15 amino acids from the cysteine to the phenylalanine. Only the CDR3 DNA is retained, 45 bases long and in frame from the first base. A distance of 9 bases separates the germline ends of V and J, which lose 2 bases and 0 bases respectively.